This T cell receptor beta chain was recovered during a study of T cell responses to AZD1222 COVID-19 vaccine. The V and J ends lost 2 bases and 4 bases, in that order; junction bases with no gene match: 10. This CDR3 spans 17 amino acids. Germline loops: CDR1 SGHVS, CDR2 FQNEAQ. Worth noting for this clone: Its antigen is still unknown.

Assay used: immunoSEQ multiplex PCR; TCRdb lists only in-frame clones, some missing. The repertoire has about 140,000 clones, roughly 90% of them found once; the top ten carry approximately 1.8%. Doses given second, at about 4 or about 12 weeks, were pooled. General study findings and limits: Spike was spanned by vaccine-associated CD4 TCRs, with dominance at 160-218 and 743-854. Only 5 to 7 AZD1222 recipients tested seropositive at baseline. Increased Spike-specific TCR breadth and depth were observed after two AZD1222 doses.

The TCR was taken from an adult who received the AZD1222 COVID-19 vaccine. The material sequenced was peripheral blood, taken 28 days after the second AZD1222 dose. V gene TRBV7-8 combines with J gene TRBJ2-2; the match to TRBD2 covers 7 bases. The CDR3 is CASSLNGAGVGTGELFF. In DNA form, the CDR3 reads TGTGCCAGCAGCTTAAACGGGGCGGGAGTAGGCACCGGGGAGCTGTTTTTT.